A single sample gave rise to the 9 T cell receptor beta chains below, sequenced in a study of T cells after somatic rescue of genetic block. Using immunoSEQ multiplex PCR, the repertoire was profiled, and TCRdb retains in-frame clones only, with some absent. Here the sample spans roughly 51,000 clones, 96% being singletons. Sample: peripheral blood mononuclear cells (PBMCs). These receptors came from a child under two years old.

This rearrangement joins TRBV6-5 to TRBJ1-4; D is uncertain. The CDR3 contains 13 residues. Trimming removed 0 bases from V and 11 bases from J, with 10 bases in between. The germline V gene encodes CDR1 MNHEY and CDR2 SVGAGI. The CDR3 protein is CASSYSSREKLFF. DNA for the CDR3: TGTGCCAGCAGTTACTCTAGTAGGGAGAAACTGTTTTTT.

A single count supports this clone. The chain couples TRBV2 to TRBJ2-7; possibly TRBD2 for D (6 bases). The CDR3 has 14 amino acids. In germline, CDR1 is SNHLY, CDR2 FYNNEI. Trimming stripped 3 bases from V and 5 bases from J, with 14 bases between. DNA of the CDR3: TGTGCCAGCAGTGACCTACCCGGAGGGAACGAGCAGTACTTC. It encodes CASSDLPGGNEQYF.

The V and J genes are TRBV5-6 and TRBJ1-1, with D perhaps TRBD1 (6 bases). The germline gives CDR1 SGHDT, CDR2 YYEEEE. The CDR3 totals 17 residues. The ends were cut back, 0 bases at V and 10 bases at J, with 25 bases in the middle. The CDR3 DNA reads as TGTGCCAGCAGCTTGGCTGGAGGGACATTAGGTCGGGCAATAGCTTTCTTT. Its protein product is CASSLAGGTLGRAIAFF.

CDR3 sequence: CATETGGLDGYTF. The DNA for the CDR3 is TGTGCCACCGAGACAGGGGGGCTGGATGGCTACACCTTC. The chain combines TRBV5-5 with TRBJ1-2, with 9 nucleotides matching TRBD1. The CDR3 has 13 residues. Germline V lookup: CDR1 SGHKS, CDR2 YYEKEE (reference sequence). V gave up 9 bases and J gave up 6 bases; unmatched junction bases: 9. Looking up the rest from reference TRBV5-5 and TRBJ1-2 gives the full variable domain: DAGVTQSPTHLIKTRGQQVTLRCSPISGHKSVSWYQQVLGQGPQFIFQYYEKEERGRGNFPDRFSARQFPNYSSELNVNALLLGDSALYLCATETGGLDGYTFGSGTRLTVV.

V is TRBV21-1 and J is TRBJ2-1; the table's D gene call, TRBD1, was not cross checked with the DNA. TRBV21-1 is reported as a pseudogene. The CDR3 extends over 16 amino acids. CDR3 region: CASSCRRGPPYNEQFF. In DNA form, the CDR3 reads TGTGCCAGCAGCTGCCGAAGGGGGCCCCCCTACAATGAGCAGTTCTTC.

This clone occurred a few times. The chain recombines TRBV9 with TRBJ1-5; TRBD1 aligns across 10 bases. This CDR3 contains 13 residues. V shed 4 bases, J shed 9 bases, and the junction held 4 bases outside the gene matches. In germline, CDR1 is SGDLS, CDR2 YYNGEE. CDR3 DNA: TGTGCCAGCAGCTCGGGACAGGGGCCGCCCCAGCATTTT. Translated, it gives CASSSGQGPPQHF.

The chain combines TRBV5-1 with TRBJ2-1; D call uncertain. The CDR3 has 16 amino acids. Trimming pared 0 bases from V and 3 bases from J, leaving 13 bases between. Per germline, CDR1 SGHRS and CDR2 YFSETQ. DNA of the CDR3: TGCGCCAGCAGCTTGGCTCACAAGATTGTCTACAATGAGCAGTTCTTC. This sequence encodes CASSLAHKIVYNEQFF.

The chain uses TRBV12-5 and TRBJ2-5, with D perhaps TRBD1 (6 bases). Germline lookup yields CDR1 LGHNT and CDR2 FRNRAP. V was trimmed by 2 bases and J by 3 bases, leaving 16 bases between them. The CDR3 consists of 16 residues. The CDR3 loop is CASGLYPPRTEETQYF. The CDR3 coding sequence is TGTGCTAGTGGTTTGTACCCTCCCCGGACAGAAGAGACCCAGTACTTC.

This chain joins TRBV7-3 and TRBJ2-5, with D unresolved. There are 13 residues in the CDR3. Germline V CDR1 and CDR2: SGHTA, FQGTGA. Between the trimmed V and J ends, which lost 2 bases and 4 bases, there was a span of 8 bases. The DNA of the CDR3 is TGTGCCAGCAGCTTAGGAGAAGCAGAGACCCAGTACTTC. Translating it yields CASSLGEAETQYF. Full variable domain (missing parts from reference TRBV7-3 and TRBJ2-5): GAGVSQTPSNKVTEKGKYVELRCDPISGHTALYWYRQSLGQGPEFLIYFQGTGAADDSGLPNDRFFAVRPEGSVSTLKIQRTERGDSAVYLCASSLGEAETQYFGPGTRLLVL.